The clone carrying this T cell receptor beta chain has more than one count but fewer than ten. Its matching antigen is unknown. This sample was included in a study of early T cells in non-severe SARS-CoV-2 infection. General study results and limits: In VDJdb matching, anti-spike CD8 responses were favored while private and CD4 specificities went missing.

Attachment of unique molecular identifiers was made to individual cDNA molecules. TCRdb called the 5' RACE reads again in MiXCR, with one record for every CDR3 protein. The sample holds around 58,000 distinct CDR3 sequences, less than 9.5% seen once. Sample: whole blood, taken at baseline. The TCR comes from an adult who was a healthcare worker with PCR-confirmed SARS-CoV-2 infection or an uninfected control (not recorded which).

CDR3 bases: TGTGCCAGCCTGGATTGGGACAGTAATTCACCCCTCCACTTT. Encoded protein: CASLDWDSNSPLHF. The V and J genes are TRBV6-2 or TRBV6-3 and TRBJ1-6; 7 nucleotides match TRBD1. V shed 8 bases and J 6 bases; nucleotides not matched to a gene: 7. This CDR3 has 14 residues. The V gene's germline CDR1 is MNHEY and CDR2 SVGEGT.